This T cell receptor (beta chain) stems from a study of T cells in Graves' hyperthyroidism and ophthalmopathy. Amplification of TCR beta CDR3 regions was performed using RNA transcripts as template. A first-round RT-PCR of the TCR CDR3 used the HTBI primer set. Each CDR3 protein is one row after TCRdb ran MiXCR on the multiplex PCR reads. The sample carries more than 500,000 distinct CDR3 sequences, about 16% recorded once. Trimming left V 0 bases short and J 8 bases short, with 8 bases between. The CDR3 is made up of 13 amino acids. Germline V gene data show CDR1 as LGHNA and CDR2 as YSLEER. The receptor was isolated from a woman aged 25 to 39 with Graves' hyperthyroidism. The specimen sequenced was blood. The chain combines TRBV4-3 with TRBJ2-4; no definite D call. The CDR3 nucleotides are TGCGCCAGCAGCCAAGAGATACGGGACATTCAGTACTTC. This translates into CASSQEIRDIQYF.